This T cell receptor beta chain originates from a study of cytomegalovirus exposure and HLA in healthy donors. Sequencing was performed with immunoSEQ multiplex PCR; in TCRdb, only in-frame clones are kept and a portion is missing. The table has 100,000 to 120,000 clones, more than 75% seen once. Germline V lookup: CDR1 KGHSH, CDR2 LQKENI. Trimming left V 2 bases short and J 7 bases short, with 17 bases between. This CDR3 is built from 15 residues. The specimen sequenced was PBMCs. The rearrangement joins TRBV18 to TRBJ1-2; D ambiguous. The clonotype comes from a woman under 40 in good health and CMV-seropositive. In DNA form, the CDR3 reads TGTGCCAGCTCACCAGCCGCGGGGAGAGCCGTTGGCTACACCTTC. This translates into CASSPAAGRAVGYTF.